This T cell receptor beta chain was retrieved from a study of cytomegalovirus exposure and HLA in healthy donors. The CDR3 is 11 residues long. CDR1 is MNHEY, CDR2 SVGAGI, per germline. V dropped 8 bases and J dropped 5 bases, with 9 bases sitting between them. A multiplex PCR was run with 60 Vbeta primers and 13 Jbeta primers. Using immunoSEQ multiplex PCR, the repertoire was profiled, and TCRdb retains in-frame clones only, with some absent. The sample lists some 190,000 clones, over 65% occurring once. Sequencing was performed on PBMCs. The J gene is TRBJ1-1, the V gene TRBV6-5; no reliable D call. The source of this sequence is a man between 18 and 29 years old in good health and CMV-seronegative. CDR3 sequence: CASWSGTEAFF. CDR3 nucleotides: TGTGCCAGCTGGAGTGGGACTGAAGCTTTCTTT.